These 10 T cell receptor beta chains originate from one sample sequenced in a study of T cells in Graves' hyperthyroidism and ophthalmopathy. The CDR3 regions of TCR beta were amplified from RNA transcripts. HTBI primers were employed in a first-round RT-PCR of the TCR CDR3. One entry per CDR3 protein, called by TCRdb with MiXCR from the multiplex PCR reads. The sample contains about 360,000 distinct CDR3 sequences, under 20% of which appear only once. Input material: blood. These receptors originate from a woman aged 18-30 years with Graves' hyperthyroidism.

This clonotype appeared many times. The gene calls are TRBV6-1 and TRBJ2-6; D is undetermined. CDR1 and CDR2 from the germline V gene are MNHNS and SASEGT. The CDR3 length is 14 residues. The V and J ends lost 5 bases and 4 bases respectively, with 9 bases between them. This chain's CDR3 is CASSPITGANVLTF. In DNA form, the CDR3 reads TGTGCCAGCAGTCCAATTACAGGGGCCAACGTCCTGACTTTC.

In this sample, this clonotype turned up many times. The J gene is TRBJ1-1, the V gene TRBV19, with 7 bases that match TRBD1. CDR1 and CDR2 (germline): LNHDA, SQIVND (reference sequence). V was clipped by 7 bases and J by 3 bases; unmatched bases: 14. CDR3 length: 16 residues. CDR3 nucleotide sequence: TGTGCCAGTACCATAAGAACAGGGGTATCGGACACTGAAGCTTTCTTT. Translation: CASTIRTGVSDTEAFF.

This clonotype was recorded a few times. V is TRBV11-2 and J is TRBJ2-2; D is unresolved. The CDR3 length is 13 residues. Deletions cut 5 bases from V and 4 bases from J, with 8 bases between. CDR1 and CDR2 from the germline V gene are SGHAT and FQNNGV. Written as DNA, the CDR3 is TGTGCCAGCAGCCCAACCCTCACCGGGGAGCTGTTTTTT. Its translation is CASSPTLTGELFF.

This clonotype was seen at least ten times. The chain recombines TRBV20-1 with TRBJ2-4; D call uncertain. In germline, CDR1 is DFQATT, CDR2 SNEGSKA (reference sequence). This CDR3 contains 13 residues. The germline V and J ends were trimmed by 6 bases and 9 bases, with 18 bases remaining between them. The CDR3 DNA reads TGCAGTGCAACCTGGGCTAGTAATAGCATTCAGTACTTC. As protein: CSATWASNSIQYF.

The CDR3 bases are TGTGCCAGCAGCCCAACAGGGGGCGGTTACAATGAGCAGTTCTTC. This encodes CASSPTGGGYNEQFF. The chain uses TRBV11-2 and TRBJ2-1; 9 bases line up with TRBD1. The CDR3 is 15 residues long. The J segment lost 4 bases and the V segment lost 5 bases, leaving 6 bases of the junction unmatched. Per the germline V gene, CDR1 is SGHAT and CDR2 is FQNNGV.

The J gene is TRBJ1-2, the V gene TRBV7-2; 11 bases are a match to TRBD1. Trimming cost V 5 bases and J 7 bases; bases outside gene matches: 6. The CDR3 has 14 amino acids. Per the germline V gene, CDR1 is SGHTA and CDR2 is FQGNSA. This CDR3 is CASSEDRGRGGYTF. CDR3 DNA sequence: TGTGCCAGCAGCGAGGACAGGGGGCGAGGTGGCTACACCTTC.

The V call is TRBV2, the J call TRBJ1-1; the D is unclear. Trimming removed 6 bases at V and 1 base at J, with 18 bases between. Germline V gene lookup returns CDR1 SNHLY and CDR2 FYNNEI. The length of the CDR3 is 16 residues. The CDR3 here is CASRFDTTVGNTEAFF. The CDR3 bases are TGTGCCAGCAGGTTTGACACAACGGTTGGGAACACTGAAGCTTTCTTT.

This clonotype was seen at least ten times. V is TRBV29-1 and J is TRBJ2-5; no reliable D call. Germline loops: CDR1 SQVTM, CDR2 ANQGSEA. The CDR3 extends over 13 amino acids. V lost 1 base and J lost 3, with 9 bases in between. The CDR3 region is CSVEVSTEETQYF. The DNA of the CDR3 is TGCAGCGTTGAAGTTTCTACGGAAGAGACCCAGTACTTC.

V and J are TRBV28 and TRBJ1-1; a possible D gene is TRBD1 (5 bases). V was shortened by 4 bases and J by 2 bases, with 11 bases between the two germline ends. Germline V CDR1 and CDR2: MDHEN, SYDVKM. This CDR3 comprises 14 residues. In DNA form, the CDR3 reads TGTGCCAGCAGTTCCGGGGACCTAAACACTGAAGCTTTCTTT. This translates into CASSSGDLNTEAFF.

Turning to this clonotype: Germline is not matched at one junction end, which may reflect a read error. The chain links TRBV11-3 to TRBJ2-7; 7 bases match TRBD1. The CDR3 runs to 15 residues. Germline CDR1 reads SGHNT; CDR2 reads YENEEA. This CDR3 is CASILGTGAQYEQYF. CDR3 coding DNA: TGTGCCAGCATCTTAGGCACAGGGGCACAATACGAGCAGTACTTC.